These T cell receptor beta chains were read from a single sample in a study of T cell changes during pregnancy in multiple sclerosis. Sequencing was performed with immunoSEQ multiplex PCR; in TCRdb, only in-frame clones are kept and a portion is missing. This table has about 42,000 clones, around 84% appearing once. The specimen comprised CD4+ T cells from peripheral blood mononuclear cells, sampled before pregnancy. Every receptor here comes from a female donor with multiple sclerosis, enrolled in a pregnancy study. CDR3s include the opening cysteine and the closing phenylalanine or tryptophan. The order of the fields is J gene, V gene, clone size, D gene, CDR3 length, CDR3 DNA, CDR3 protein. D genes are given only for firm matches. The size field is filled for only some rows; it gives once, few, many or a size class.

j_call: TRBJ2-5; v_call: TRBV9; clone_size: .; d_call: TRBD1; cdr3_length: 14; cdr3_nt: TGTGCCAGCAGCATCGACAGGGGGGGAGAGACCCAGTACTTC; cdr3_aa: CASSIDRGGETQYF
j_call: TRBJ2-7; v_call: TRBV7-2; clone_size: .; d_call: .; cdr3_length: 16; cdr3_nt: TGTGCCAGCAGCTTAGCGCCGGGGTCTAGCTCCTACGAGCAGTACTTC; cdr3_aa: CASSLAPGSSSYEQYF
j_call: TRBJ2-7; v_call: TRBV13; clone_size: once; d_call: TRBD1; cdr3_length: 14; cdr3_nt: TGTGCCAGCAGCTTGCGGACAGGGTCCTACGAGCAGTACTTC; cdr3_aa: CASSLRTGSYEQYF
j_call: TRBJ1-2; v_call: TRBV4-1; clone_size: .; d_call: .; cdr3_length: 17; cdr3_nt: TGCGCCAGCAGCCAAGATAGGAGGCAGATTTCCTCCTATGGCTACACCTTC; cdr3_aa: CASSQDRRQISSYGYTF
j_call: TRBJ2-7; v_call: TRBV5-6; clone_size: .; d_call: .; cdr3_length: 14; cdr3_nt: TGTGCCAGCACCTCAGGGAGGTCTTTTTACGAGCAGTACTTC; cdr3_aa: CASTSGRSFYEQYF
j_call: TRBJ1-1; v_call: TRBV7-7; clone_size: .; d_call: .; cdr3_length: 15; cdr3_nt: TGTGCCAGCAGCTTAGGGGACTTCCAGAGGGCTGAAGCTTTCTTT; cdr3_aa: CASSLGDFQRAEAFF
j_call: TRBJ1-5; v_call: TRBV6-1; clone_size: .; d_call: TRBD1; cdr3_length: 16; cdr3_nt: TGTGCCAGCAGTGTCCCGGACAGGGGGGGCAATCAGCCCCAGCATTTT; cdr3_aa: CASSVPDRGGNQPQHF
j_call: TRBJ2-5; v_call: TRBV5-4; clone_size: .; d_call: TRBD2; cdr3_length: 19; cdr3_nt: TGTGCCAGCAGCTTGAGGTTAACTAGCGGGAGGGTGGCCGGGGAGACCCAGTACTTC; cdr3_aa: CASSLRLTSGRVAGETQYF
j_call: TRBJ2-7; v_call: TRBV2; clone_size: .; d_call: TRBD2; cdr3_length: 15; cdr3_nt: TGTGCCAGCAAATTTAGCGGGGGGGAGGTTTACGAGCAGTACTTC; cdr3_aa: CASKFSGGEVYEQYF
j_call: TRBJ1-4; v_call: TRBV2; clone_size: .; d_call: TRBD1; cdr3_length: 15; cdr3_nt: TGTGCCAGCAGTCAGGGACAGGGAGGGAGTGAAAAACTGTTTTTT; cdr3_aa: CASSQGQGGSEKLFF
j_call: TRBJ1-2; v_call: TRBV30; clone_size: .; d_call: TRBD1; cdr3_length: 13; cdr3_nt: TGTGCCTGGAGTAGGGACAGCGACTATGGCTACACCTTC; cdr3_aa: CAWSRDSDYGYTF
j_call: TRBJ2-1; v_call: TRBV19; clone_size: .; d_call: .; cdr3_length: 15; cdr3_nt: TGTGCCAGTAGTACAGGCGGGGCAGCCTCCGTGGAGCAGTTCTTC; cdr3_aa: CASSTGGAASVEQFF
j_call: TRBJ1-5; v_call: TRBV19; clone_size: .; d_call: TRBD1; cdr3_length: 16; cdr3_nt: TGTGCCAGTAGGGGACAGGGAACGGGGAAAAATCAGCCCCAGCATTTT; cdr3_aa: CASRGQGTGKNQPQHF
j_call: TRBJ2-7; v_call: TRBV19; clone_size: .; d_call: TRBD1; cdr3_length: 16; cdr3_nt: TGTGCCAGTAGTATAGTCGGGACAGGTCACTCCTACGAGCAGTACTTC; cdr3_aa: CASSIVGTGHSYEQYF
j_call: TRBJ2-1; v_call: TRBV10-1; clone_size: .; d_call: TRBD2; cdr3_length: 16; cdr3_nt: TGCGCCAGCAGTCCCATCGGGAGCGGGAGACACAATGAGCAGTTCTTC; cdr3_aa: CASSPIGSGRHNEQFF
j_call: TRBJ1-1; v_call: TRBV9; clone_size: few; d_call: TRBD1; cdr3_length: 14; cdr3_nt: TGTGCCAGCAGCACCCGGACAGGGAGCACTGAAGCTTTCTTT; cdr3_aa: CASSTRTGSTEAFF
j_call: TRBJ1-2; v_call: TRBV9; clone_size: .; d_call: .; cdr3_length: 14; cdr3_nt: TGTGCCAGCAGCGTGACCCCAGGTGGTCAGGGCTACACCTTC; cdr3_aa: CASSVTPGGQGYTF
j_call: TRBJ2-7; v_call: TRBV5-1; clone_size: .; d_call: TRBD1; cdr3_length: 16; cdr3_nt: TGCGCCAGCAGCTTGAAGGACAGGGCTAGCTCCTACGAGCAGTACTTC; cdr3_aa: CASSLKDRASSYEQYF
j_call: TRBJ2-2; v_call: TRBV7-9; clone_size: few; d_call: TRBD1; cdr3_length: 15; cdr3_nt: TGTGCCAGCAGGATACAGGGGGAAAAGACCGGGGAGCTGTTTTTT; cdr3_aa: CASRIQGEKTGELFF
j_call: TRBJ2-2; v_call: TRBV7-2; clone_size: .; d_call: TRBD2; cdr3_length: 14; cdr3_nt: TGTGCCAGCGGACTAGCGGGATACACCGGGGAGCTGTTTTTT; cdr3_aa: CASGLAGYTGELFF
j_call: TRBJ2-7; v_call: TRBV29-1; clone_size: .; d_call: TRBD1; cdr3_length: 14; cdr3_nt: TGCAGCGCCCGGGGGACAGGGGGCGGGTACGAGCAGTACTTC; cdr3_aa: CSARGTGGGYEQYF
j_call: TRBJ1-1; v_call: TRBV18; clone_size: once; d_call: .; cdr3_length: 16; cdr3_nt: TGTGCCAGCTCACCACCCAGTGAAGGGGTGGGCACTGAAGCTTTCTTT; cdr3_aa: CASSPPSEGVGTEAFF
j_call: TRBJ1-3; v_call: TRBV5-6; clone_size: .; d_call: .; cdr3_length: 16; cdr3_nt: TGTGCCAGCAGCCCGGGGGGGCTAGCGGCTGGAAACACCATATATTTT; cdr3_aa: CASSPGGLAAGNTIYF
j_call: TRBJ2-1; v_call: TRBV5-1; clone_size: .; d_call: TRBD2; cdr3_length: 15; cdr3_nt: TGCGCCAGCAGCTTGGGGACTAGCGGGAGCAATGAGCAGTTCTTC; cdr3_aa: CASSLGTSGSNEQFF
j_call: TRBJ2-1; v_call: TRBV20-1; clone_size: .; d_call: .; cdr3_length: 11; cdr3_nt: TGCAGTGCTAGCTACAGCAATGAGCAGTTCTTC; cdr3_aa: CSASYSNEQFF
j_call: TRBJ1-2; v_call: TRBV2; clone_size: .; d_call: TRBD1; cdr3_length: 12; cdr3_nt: TGTGCCAAGCCGACAGGGAGAGAGGGCTACACCTTC; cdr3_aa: CAKPTGREGYTF
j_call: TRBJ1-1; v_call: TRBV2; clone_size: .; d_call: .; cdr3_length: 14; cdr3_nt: TGTGCCAGTTCTTTCATGGGGGCGAACACTGAAGCTTTCTTT; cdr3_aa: CASSFMGANTEAFF
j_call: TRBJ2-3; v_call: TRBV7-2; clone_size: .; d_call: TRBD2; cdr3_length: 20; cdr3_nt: TGTGCCAGCAGCTTAGCGGCGAACGCGGGGGGCTACTCCTACACAGATACGCAGTATTTT; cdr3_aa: CASSLAANAGGYSYTDTQYF
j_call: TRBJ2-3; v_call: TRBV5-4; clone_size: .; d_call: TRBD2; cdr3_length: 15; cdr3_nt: TGTGCCAGCAACACCGGGACTAGAGGCACAGATACGCAGTATTTT; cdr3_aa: CASNTGTRGTDTQYF
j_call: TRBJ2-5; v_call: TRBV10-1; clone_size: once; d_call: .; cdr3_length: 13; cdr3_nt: TGCGCCAGCAGTGAAAACAGGGCGGAGACCCAGTACTTC; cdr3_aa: CASSENRAETQYF
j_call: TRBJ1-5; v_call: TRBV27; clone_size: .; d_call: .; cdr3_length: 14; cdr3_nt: TGTGCCAGCAGAAAAGACAGTGGTTTACAGCCCCAGCATTTT; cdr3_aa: CASRKDSGLQPQHF
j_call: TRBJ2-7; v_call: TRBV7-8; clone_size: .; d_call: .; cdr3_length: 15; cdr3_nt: TGTGCCAGCAGCTATGGACAAAGTCCTTCATACGAGCAGTACTTC; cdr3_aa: CASSYGQSPSYEQYF
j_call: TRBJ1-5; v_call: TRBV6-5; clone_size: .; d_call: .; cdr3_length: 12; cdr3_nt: TGTGCCAGCAACAGGGCAAATCAGCCCCAGCATTTT; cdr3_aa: CASNRANQPQHF
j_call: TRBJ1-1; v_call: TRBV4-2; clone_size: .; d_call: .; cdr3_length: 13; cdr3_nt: TGTGCCAGCAGCCCCCCCCAGAACACTGAAGCTTTCTTT; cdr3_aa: CASSPPQNTEAFF
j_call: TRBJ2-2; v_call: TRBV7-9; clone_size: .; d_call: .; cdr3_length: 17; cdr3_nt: TGTGCCAGCAGCTTATCTCGGGTCCGCGACGGCACCGGGGAGCTGTTTTTT; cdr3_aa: CASSLSRVRDGTGELFF
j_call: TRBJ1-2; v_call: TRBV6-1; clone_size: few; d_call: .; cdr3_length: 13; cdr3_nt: TGTGCCAGCAGTGAAGGCCGAGTCTATGGCTACACCTTC; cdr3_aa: CASSEGRVYGYTF
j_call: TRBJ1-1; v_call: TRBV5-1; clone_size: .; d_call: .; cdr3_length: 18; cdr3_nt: TGCGCCAGCAGCTTGAAACCCGAGGACGGGGATTTGGTGACTGAAGCTTTCTTT; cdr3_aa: CASSLKPEDGDLVTEAFF
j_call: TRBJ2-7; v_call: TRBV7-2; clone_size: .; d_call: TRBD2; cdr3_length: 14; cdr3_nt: TGTGCCAGCAGCTTGGGGACTAGTGCCTACGAGCAGTACTTC; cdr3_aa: CASSLGTSAYEQYF
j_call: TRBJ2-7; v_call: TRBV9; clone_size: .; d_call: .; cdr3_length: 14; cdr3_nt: TGTGCCAGCAGCGTAGGGGGGCAGAACTACGAGCAGTACTTC; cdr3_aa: CASSVGGQNYEQYF
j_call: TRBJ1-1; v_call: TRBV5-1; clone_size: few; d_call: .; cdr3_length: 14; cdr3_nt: TGCGCCAGCAGCTCCATGAACTGGAACACTGAAGCTTTCTTT; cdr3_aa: CASSSMNWNTEAFF
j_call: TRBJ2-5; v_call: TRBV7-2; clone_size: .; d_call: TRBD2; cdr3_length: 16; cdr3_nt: TGTGCCAGCAGCCCGGGACTAGCGGGGGCCCAAGAGACCCAGTACTTC; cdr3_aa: CASSPGLAGAQETQYF
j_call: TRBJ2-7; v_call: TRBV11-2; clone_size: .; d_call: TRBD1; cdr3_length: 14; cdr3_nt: TGTGCCAGCAGCCCGACAGGGATCTTGGGTGAGCAGTACTTC; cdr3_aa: CASSPTGILGEQYF
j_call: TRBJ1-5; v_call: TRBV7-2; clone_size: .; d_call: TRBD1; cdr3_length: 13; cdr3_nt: TGTGCCAGCAGCGGGGACAGGGAACAGCCCCAGCATTTT; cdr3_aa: CASSGDREQPQHF
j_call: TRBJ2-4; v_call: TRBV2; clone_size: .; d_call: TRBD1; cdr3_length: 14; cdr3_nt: TGTGCCACCACACAGGGGACGGCCAAAAACATTCAGTACTTC; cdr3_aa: CATTQGTAKNIQYF
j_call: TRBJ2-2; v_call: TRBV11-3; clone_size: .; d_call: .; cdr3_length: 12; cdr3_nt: TGTGCCAGCAGCGGGAGCCACGGGGAGCTGTTTTTT; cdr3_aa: CASSGSHGELFF
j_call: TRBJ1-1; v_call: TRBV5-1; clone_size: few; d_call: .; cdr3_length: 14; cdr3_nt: TGCGCCAGCAGCATACAGCCGACCTCCACTGAAGCTTTCTTT; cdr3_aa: CASSIQPTSTEAFF
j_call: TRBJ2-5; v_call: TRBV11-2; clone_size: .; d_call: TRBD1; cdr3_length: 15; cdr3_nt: TGTGCCAGCAGCTTAGGCAGGGGGCGACGAGAGACCCAGTACTTC; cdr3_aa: CASSLGRGRRETQYF
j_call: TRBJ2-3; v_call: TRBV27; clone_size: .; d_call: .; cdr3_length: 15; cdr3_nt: TGTGCCAGCAGTTTAGAGGGTCCCCGCACAGATACGCAGTATTTT; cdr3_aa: CASSLEGPRTDTQYF
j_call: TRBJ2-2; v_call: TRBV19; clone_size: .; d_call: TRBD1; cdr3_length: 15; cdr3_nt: TGTGCCAGTTGGGGACAGGGAGGGGGCACCGGGGAGCTGTTTTTT; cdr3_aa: CASWGQGGGTGELFF
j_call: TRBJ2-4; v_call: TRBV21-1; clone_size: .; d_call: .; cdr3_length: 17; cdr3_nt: TGTGCCAGCAGGGGAGCTAGCGGGAGGGGGGGCAAAAACATTCAGTACTTC; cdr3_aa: CASRGASGRGGKNIQYF
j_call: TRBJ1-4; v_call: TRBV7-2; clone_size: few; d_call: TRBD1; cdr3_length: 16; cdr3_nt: TGTGCCAGCAGCACCACCTCGACAGGGCGAAATGAAAAACTGTTTTTT; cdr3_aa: CASSTTSTGRNEKLFF
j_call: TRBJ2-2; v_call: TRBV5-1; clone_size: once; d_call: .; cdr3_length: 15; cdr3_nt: TGCGCCAGCAGCTCGCTCCAGGGTTTGTCCGGGGAGCTGTTTTTT; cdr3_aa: CASSSLQGLSGELFF
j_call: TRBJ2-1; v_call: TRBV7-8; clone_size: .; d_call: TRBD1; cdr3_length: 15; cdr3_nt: TGTGCCAGCAGCATACGGACAGGACCTTACAATGAGCAGTTCTTC; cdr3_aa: CASSIRTGPYNEQFF
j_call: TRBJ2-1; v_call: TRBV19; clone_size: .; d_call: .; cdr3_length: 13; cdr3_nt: TGTGCCAGTAGTATAGGGCCTTTCAATGAGCAGTTCTTC; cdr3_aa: CASSIGPFNEQFF
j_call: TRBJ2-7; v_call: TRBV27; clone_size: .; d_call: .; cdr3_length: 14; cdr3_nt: TGTGCCAGCAGCTGGACAAACCAAAGGTACGAGCAGTACTTC; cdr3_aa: CASSWTNQRYEQYF
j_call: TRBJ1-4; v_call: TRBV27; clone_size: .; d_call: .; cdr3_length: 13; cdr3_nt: TGTGCCAGCAGCGGGGGCGCGGGAGGAAAACTGTTTTTT; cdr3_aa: CASSGGAGGKLFF
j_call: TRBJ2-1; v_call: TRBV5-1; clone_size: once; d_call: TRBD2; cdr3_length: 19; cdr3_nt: TGCGCCAGCAGTGCCTTACTTAGGACTGACGGGACTAGCGATACTGAGCAGTTCTTC; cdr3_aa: CASSALLRTDGTSDTEQFF
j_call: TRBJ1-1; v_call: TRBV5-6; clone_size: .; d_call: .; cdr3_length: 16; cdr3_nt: TGTGCCAGCAGCCTCAAGACCGGGGTGGGCGGCACTGAAGCTTTCTTT; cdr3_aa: CASSLKTGVGGTEAFF
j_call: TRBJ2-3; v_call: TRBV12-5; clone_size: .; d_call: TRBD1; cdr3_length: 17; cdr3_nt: TGTGCTAGTGTAAGACCGATAGCCGGGACAGTCACAGATACGCAGTATTTT; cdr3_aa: CASVRPIAGTVTDTQYF
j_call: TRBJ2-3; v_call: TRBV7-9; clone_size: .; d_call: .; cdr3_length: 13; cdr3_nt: TGTGCCTACCCAAGCAAGAGCACAGATACGCAGTATTTT; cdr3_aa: CAYPSKSTDTQYF